The 29 T cell receptor beta chains below come from one sample, sequenced in a study of blood T cell repertoires in COVID-19. Measured with immunoSEQ multiplex PCR; TCRdb has only the in-frame clones, and not every one. Of under 500,000 clones in the sample, around 89% are singletons; the top ten hold 4.3%. Sequenced: peripheral blood. Receptor source: a woman in her twenties or thirties with acute or convalescent COVID-19.

This clone has a handful of counts. The rearrangement uses TRBV6-5 and TRBJ1-6; 7 bases align to TRBD1. This CDR3 is 13 amino acids long. V was clipped by 8 bases and J by 7 bases; unmatched bases: 5. The germline gives CDR1 MNHEY, CDR2 SVGAGI. The CDR3 nucleotides are TGTGCCAGCGCGGGACAGATAAATTCACCCCTCCACTTT. Translated: CASAGQINSPLHF.

This chain links TRBV29-1 with TRBJ1-4; D is possibly TRBD1 (5 bases). Trimming took 4 bases from V and 7 from J, leaving 13 bases between them. The germline V gene encodes CDR1 SQVTM and CDR2 ANQGSEA. CDR3 length: 13 residues. In DNA, the CDR3 is TGCAGCGTTGCGTTCAGGGTTGGTGAAAAACTGTTTTTT. Its translation: CSVAFRVGEKLFF.

The J gene is TRBJ1-2, the V gene TRBV29-1, with 7 bases matching TRBD1. This CDR3 comprises 12 residues. Germline lookup yields CDR1 SQVTM and CDR2 ANQGSEA. The J segment lost 5 bases and the V segment lost 8 bases, leaving 8 bases of the junction unmatched. CDR3 protein: CSFAEGAYGYTF. CDR3 nucleotide sequence: TGCAGCTTTGCAGAGGGGGCATATGGCTACACCTTC.

The chain is built from TRBV9 and TRBJ2-1; 10 bases line up with TRBD1. Germline trimming cut 3 bases from V and 7 bases from J; bases unmatched to any gene: 4. The germline gives CDR1 SGDLS, CDR2 YYNGEE. The CDR3 has 14 amino acids. The CDR3 sequence: CASSADRGWNEQFF. The DNA of the CDR3 is TGTGCCAGCAGCGCGGACAGGGGGTGGAATGAGCAGTTCTTC.

The chain recombines TRBV5-1 with TRBJ1-5; 11 bases align to TRBD1. The CDR3 sequence is 15 residues long. In germline, CDR1 is SGHRS, CDR2 YFSETQ. Trimming cost V 0 bases and J 7 bases; bases outside gene matches: 3. The CDR3 DNA sequence: TGCGCCAGCAGCTTGGGGACAGGGGGCGAGCAGCCCCAGCATTTT. As protein: CASSLGTGGEQPQHF.

The chain links TRBV4-1 to TRBJ2-7, with a weak D call TRBD2 (7 bases). Germline CDR1 and CDR2: MGHRA and YSYEKL. V was trimmed by 4 bases and J by 3 bases, leaving 16 bases between them. The CDR3 runs to 15 residues. The CDR3 nucleotides read TGCGCCAGCAGCCTTAGGGGGGGGGATGACTACGAGCAGTACTTC. It codes for CASSLRGGDDYEQYF.

This clone was counted once. The chain uses TRBV27 and TRBJ1-1, with 10 nucleotides matching TRBD1. The V and J ends lost 2 bases and 5 bases, in that order; junction bases with no gene match: 2. CDR3 length: 14 residues. CDR1 and CDR2 from the germline V gene are MNHEY and SMNVEV (reference sequence). The CDR3 sequence: CASSLRTGGTEAFF. The CDR3 region has the DNA TGTGCCAGCAGTTTACGGACAGGGGGGACTGAAGCTTTCTTT.

The chain recombines TRBV28 with TRBJ2-7; 10 bases fit TRBD2. Germline V lookup: CDR1 MDHEN, CDR2 SYDVKM. The CDR3 totals 15 residues. Germline trimming cut 6 bases from V and 6 bases from J; bases unmatched to any gene: 11. CDR3 coding DNA: TGTGCCAGCAGCCTAAGCGGGGGGGCCCTAGGCGAGCAGTACTTC. Protein sequence: CASSLSGGALGEQYF.

The chain recombines TRBV5-4 with TRBJ2-7, with D unresolved. The V and J ends lost 1 base and 2 bases respectively, with 16 bases between them. The CDR3 runs to 16 residues. Germline CDR1 and CDR2: SGHNT and YYREEE (reference sequence). The CDR3 coding sequence is TGTGCCAGCAGCTTGTCGGTTGGTCGTGTCGCCTACGAGCAGTACTTC. It is translated as CASSLSVGRVAYEQYF.

The V and J genes are TRBV24-1 and TRBJ2-1; D possibly corresponds to TRBD2 (6 bases). The CDR3 length is 15 residues. Germline assignment: CDR1 KGHDR and CDR2 SFDVKD. Trimming shortened V by 3 bases and J by 7 bases, and 15 bases separated the two germline ends. CDR3 sequence: CATSDPHPGGNEQFF. CDR3 sequence (DNA): TGTGCCACCAGTGATCCCCATCCAGGAGGGAATGAGCAGTTCTTC.

CDR3 nucleotide sequence: TGCGCCAGCAGTGCGGGTCTTTGGGCTAGCTCTGGGGCCAACGTCCTGACTTTC. The encoded protein is CASSAGLWASSGANVLTF. The gene calls are TRBV23-1 and TRBJ2-6, with D perhaps TRBD2 (5 bases). TRBV23-1 is annotated as an ORF whose role is uncertain. The CDR3 runs 18 residues. Deletions cut 5 bases from V and 0 bases from J, with 17 bases between.

This clone is a singleton in its sample. The chain recombines TRBV7-2 with TRBJ1-1, with D tentatively TRBD1 (6 bases). Looked up from germline, CDR1 is SGHTA and CDR2 is FQGNSA. V was pared by 2 bases and J by 4 bases, with 17 bases between. The CDR3 loop spans 16 amino acids. The chain's CDR3 is CASSLFLGGGSTEAFF. CDR3 coding DNA: TGTGCCAGCAGCTTATTTCTCGGGGGCGGGAGCACTGAAGCTTTCTTT.

Only a few counts were recorded for this clone. Other DNA sequences in the sample encode the same CDR3. The rearrangement uses TRBV18 and TRBJ1-6; 8 nucleotides match TRBD1. Germline V gene sequence: CDR1 KGHSH, CDR2 LQKENI. Germline trimming cut 3 bases from V and 6 bases from J; bases unmatched to any gene: 4. The CDR3 consists of 15 residues. This CDR3 reads CASSPGQGGNSPLHF. CDR3 sequence (DNA): TGTGCCAGCTCACCCGGACAGGGAGGTAATTCACCCCTCCACTTT.

The chain uses TRBV5-5 and TRBJ2-7; 8 bases align to TRBD1. Germline values: CDR1 SGHKS, CDR2 YYEKEE (reference sequence). V dropped 5 bases and J dropped 0; count of bases not matched to a gene: 7. This CDR3 has 15 amino acids. The CDR3 is CASRWGDRPSYEQYF. CDR3 bases: TGTGCCAGCAGGTGGGGGGACAGGCCCTCCTACGAGCAGTACTTC.

The chain combines TRBV7-9 with TRBJ2-2, with 13 nucleotides matching TRBD2. With V trimmed by 4 bases and J by 6 bases, 5 bases remained unmatched. Germline V gene sequence: CDR1 SEHNR, CDR2 FQNEAQ (reference sequence). The CDR3 length is 16 residues. DNA of the CDR3: TGTGCCAGCAGCTGGACTAGCGGGGGACTCTCCGGGGAGCTGTTTTTT. Translation gives CASSWTSGGLSGELFF.

The chain recombines TRBV30 with TRBJ2-1; D not resolved. With 2 bases removed from V and 0 bases from J, the gap between germline ends came to 11 bases. From germline, CDR1 is GTSNPN and CDR2 SVGIG (reference sequence). The CDR3 is 15 residues long. CDR3 DNA sequence: TGTGCCTGGAGTCTAGGTATTAGCTCCTACAATGAGCAGTTCTTC. It translates to CAWSLGISSYNEQFF.

The rearrangement uses TRBV19 and TRBJ1-4, with D unresolved. Germline V gene sequence: CDR1 LNHDA, CDR2 SQIVND (reference sequence). Trimming left V 5 bases short and J 3 bases short, with 19 bases between. The CDR3 consists of 17 residues. The DNA of the CDR3 is TGTGCCAGTAGTGCCGACGGTAGGCTTGGGCCTAATGAAAAACTGTTTTTT. Amino acids: CASSADGRLGPNEKLFF. The full variable domain, with the rest looked up from reference TRBV19 and TRBJ1-4, is DGGITQSPKYLFRKEGQNVTLSCEQNLNHDAMYWYRQDPGQGLRLIYYSQIVNDFQKGDIAEGYSVSREKKESFPLTVTSAQKNPTAFYLCASSADGRLGPNEKLFFGSGTQLSVL.

V and J are TRBV5-4 and TRBJ2-5, with TRBD2 matching over 12 bases. CDR3 length: 16 amino acids. With V trimmed by 4 bases and J by 1 base, 5 bases remained unmatched. Germline lookup yields CDR1 SGHNT and CDR2 YYREEE (reference sequence). CDR3 sequence: CASSPALAGGQETQYF. DNA for the CDR3: TGTGCCAGCAGCCCAGCACTAGCGGGGGGCCAAGAGACCCAGTACTTC.

The J gene is TRBJ2-3, the V gene TRBV30; 10 nucleotides match TRBD2. CDR1 and CDR2 (germline): GTSNPN, SVGIG (reference sequence). The CDR3 has 16 residues. V lost 4 bases to trimming and J lost 3 bases; unmatched junction nucleotides: 10. The CDR3 is CAWTLAGDPGTDTQYF. The CDR3 nucleotides read TGTGCCTGGACCCTAGCGGGGGACCCTGGAACAGATACGCAGTATTTT.

The chain has TRBV7-9 and TRBJ2-1; 11 nucleotides align to TRBD1. With 2 bases clipped from V and 6 bases from J, the junction kept 12 bases outside the gene matches. This CDR3 is 18 amino acids long. The germline V gene encodes CDR1 SEHNR and CDR2 FQNEAQ (reference sequence). The CDR3 reads CASSLKLRGQGAGNEQFF. The CDR3 DNA follows: TGTGCCAGCAGCTTAAAACTTCGTGGACAGGGGGCAGGCAATGAGCAGTTCTTC.

The chain combines TRBV7-8 with TRBJ1-1; D unresolved. Germline assignment: CDR1 SGHVS and CDR2 FQNEAQ. This CDR3 is built from 15 residues. Trimming stripped 2 bases from V and 0 bases from J, with 10 bases between. The CDR3 here is CASSLSMGLNTEAFF. For the CDR3, the DNA is TGTGCCAGCAGCTTATCAATGGGCTTGAACACTGAAGCTTTCTTT.

The chain has TRBV2 and TRBJ2-3, with D perhaps TRBD2 (6 bases). The CDR3 runs to 14 residues. CDR1 and CDR2 (germline): SNHLY, FYNNEI. Trimming removed 9 bases from V and 3 bases from J, with 16 bases in between. CDR3 residues: CARSPGLSTDTQYF. For the CDR3, the DNA is TGTGCCAGAAGCCCGGGACTGTCGACAGATACGCAGTATTTT.

The genes are TRBV5-1 and TRBJ2-7; tentative D call: TRBD2 (5 bases). This CDR3 region has 14 residues. V lost 4 bases and J 2 bases, leaving 13 bases between the germline ends. CDR1 SGHRS and CDR2 YFSETQ come from the germline V gene. Here the CDR3 reads CASSPAGITYEQYF. CDR3 nucleotide sequence: TGCGCCAGCAGCCCCGCCGGGATCACCTACGAGCAGTACTTC.

The rearrangement uses TRBV19 and TRBJ1-1; D gene unclear. V lost 5 bases, J lost 1 base, and 11 bases lay in between. This CDR3 spans 14 amino acids. Germline CDR1 and CDR2: LNHDA and SQIVND (reference sequence). The CDR3 is CASSLRAANTEAFF. CDR3 DNA: TGTGCCAGTAGTTTGAGGGCAGCGAACACTGAAGCTTTCTTT.

The genes are TRBV29-1 and TRBJ1-2; 7 positions agree with TRBD1. Germline V gene data show CDR1 as SQVTM and CDR2 as ANQGSEA. This CDR3 spans 13 amino acids. V lost 1 base to trimming and J lost 6 bases; unmatched junction nucleotides: 5. The CDR3 DNA reads TGCAGCGTTGAAGGAGCCAGGGGGAATGGCTACACCTTC. It yields the protein CSVEGARGNGYTF.

This clone was picked up one time. The V call is TRBV28, the J call TRBJ1-6, with D possibly matching TRBD1 (5 bases). The CDR3 contains 14 residues. Trimming removed 5 bases from V and 9 bases from J, with 14 bases in between. From germline, CDR1 is MDHEN and CDR2 SYDVKM. The CDR3 region has the DNA TGTGCCAGCAGTACCGGGACTTCGGGTTCACCCCTCCACTTT. Translation: CASSTGTSGSPLHF.

V gene TRBV3-1 (or the pseudogene TRBV3-2) combines with J gene TRBJ2-3; TRBD2 aligns across 10 bases. The CDR3 contains 14 residues. CDR1 and CDR2 from the germline V gene are LGHDT and YNNKEL (reference sequence). V trimming: 7 bases; J trimming: 5 bases; junction bases outside the gene matches: 6. CDR3 sequence: CASKAGGRGDTQYF. CDR3 sequence (DNA): TGTGCCAGCAAAGCGGGGGGGCGGGGAGATACGCAGTATTTT.

The chain has TRBV19 and TRBJ1-3; D gene ambiguous. V shed 3 bases and J shed 2 bases, with 5 bases lying between them. CDR3 length: 13 residues. Germline values: CDR1 LNHDA, CDR2 SQIVND (reference sequence). This chain's CDR3 is CASSMQAGNTIYF. The CDR3 DNA sequence: TGTGCCAGTAGTATGCAGGCTGGAAACACCATATATTTT.

The gene calls are TRBV5-6 and TRBJ2-1; TRBD1 matches 8 bases. The CDR3 extends over 15 amino acids. CDR1 is SGHDT and CDR2 is YYEEEE in the germline V gene. After removal of 4 bases from V and 3 bases from J, the junction contained 6 bases not matched to a gene. In DNA, the CDR3 is TGTGCCAGCAGCGTCGGGACAGGAGTCTACAATGAGCAGTTCTTC. Its protein is CASSVGTGVYNEQFF. Drawing the rest from reference TRBV5-6 and TRBJ2-1, the complete variable domain is DAGVTQSPTHLIKTRGQQVTLRCSPKSGHDTVSWYQQALGQGPQFIFQYYEEEERQRGNFPDRFSGHQFPNYSSELNVNALLLGDSALYLCASSVGTGVYNEQFFGPGTRLTVL.